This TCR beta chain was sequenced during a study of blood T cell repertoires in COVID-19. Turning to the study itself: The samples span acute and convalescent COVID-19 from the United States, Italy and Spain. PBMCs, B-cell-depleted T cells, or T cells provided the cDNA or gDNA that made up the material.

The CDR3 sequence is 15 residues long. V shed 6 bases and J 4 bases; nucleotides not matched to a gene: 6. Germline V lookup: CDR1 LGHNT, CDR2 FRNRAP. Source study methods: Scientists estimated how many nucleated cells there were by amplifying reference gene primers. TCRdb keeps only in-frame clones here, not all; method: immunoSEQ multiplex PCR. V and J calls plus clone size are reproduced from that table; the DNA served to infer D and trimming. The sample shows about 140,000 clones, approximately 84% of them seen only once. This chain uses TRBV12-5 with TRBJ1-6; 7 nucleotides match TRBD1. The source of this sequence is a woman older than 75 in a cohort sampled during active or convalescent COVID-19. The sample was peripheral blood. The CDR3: CASGKGTVYNSPLHF. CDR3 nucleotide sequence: TGTGCTAGTGGAAAGGGGACAGTTTATAATTCACCCCTCCACTTT.